The 9 T cell receptor beta chains listed next were all sequenced from one sample in a study of T cell repertoires in cytomegalovirus infection. The antigens of these receptors remain unknown. TCRdb redid the calling of the reads with MiXCR, one entry per CDR3 protein. The sample lists over 100,000 distinct CDR3 sequences; 10% were seen once. Sequenced sample: PBMCs, sequenced either directly or after in vitro stimulation (not recorded which). These receptors all stem from a human donor in good health (CMV status not recorded). Some clones in this sample may be carry-over from other donors' samples.

In its sample, this clonotype was seen a few times. The rearrangement joins TRBV4-1 to TRBJ1-2; D gene uncertain. The germline gives CDR1 MGHRA, CDR2 YSYEKL. CDR3 length: 16 residues. Trimming cost V 0 bases and J 2 bases, with 13 bases left between them. The CDR3 DNA follows: TGCGCCAGCAGCCAAGAGTGGAACAGTAAAAACTATGGCTACACCTTC. It codes for CASSQEWNSKNYGYTF.

This clonotype showed up many times. The V and J genes are TRBV6-5 and TRBJ2-7, with unresolved D. The CDR3 is 14 amino acids. Germline CDR1 is MNHEY and CDR2 is SVGAGI. V lost 0 bases and J 3 bases, leaving 9 bases between the germline ends. The CDR3 loop is CASSYSPGSYEQYF. CDR3 nucleotides: TGTGCCAGCAGTTACTCGCCGGGTAGCTACGAGCAGTACTTC.

This clonotype came up a few times. The rearrangement links TRBV5-4 to TRBJ2-5, with D perhaps matching TRBD1 or TRBD2 (5 bases each). Germline CDR1 and CDR2: SGHNT and YYREEE (reference sequence). Trimming took off 0 bases at V and 5 bases at J, with 14 bases between the two ends. This CDR3 contains 15 residues. CDR3 amino acids: CASSLVGDPGETQYF. The CDR3 bases are TGTGCCAGCAGCTTGGTAGGGGACCCGGGGGAGACCCAGTACTTC.

This clonotype has a handful of counts. This chain uses TRBV5-4 with TRBJ2-1; TRBD1 matches at 9 bases. This CDR3 is built from 15 residues. The trim removed 2 bases at V and 4 bases at J, leaving 4 bases unmatched. Germline-derived CDR1 and CDR2 are SGHNT and YYREEE (reference sequence). Here the CDR3 DNA reads TGTGCCAGCAGCTTTTCGGGACAGGGATACAATGAGCAGTTCTTC. Translated: CASSFSGQGYNEQFF.

In this sample, this clonotype turned up a few times. The gene calls are TRBV11-3 and TRBJ2-7; maybe TRBD2 (5 bases). Germline lookup yields CDR1 SGHNT and CDR2 YENEEA. Trimming cost V 4 bases and J 2 bases, with 15 bases left between them. The CDR3 has 15 residues. The chain's CDR3 is CASSSGRAAAYEQYV. The DNA of the CDR3 is TGTGCCAGCAGCTCCGGGCGGGCGGCCGCCTACGAGCAGTACGTC.

This clonotype was detected many times. This chain connects TRBV7-6 to TRBJ2-5; either TRBD1 or TRBD2 may supply D (5 bases each). The CDR3 loop spans 14 amino acids. V was trimmed by 1 base and J by 4 bases, leaving 10 bases between them. Germline-derived CDR1 and CDR2 are SGHVS and FNYEAQ. For the CDR3, the DNA is TGTGCCAGCAGCTTAGATCCTGGGGGAGAGACCCAGTACTTC. Translated, it gives CASSLDPGGETQYF.

This clonotype occurred a few times. This chain uses TRBV12-3 or TRBV12-4 with TRBJ1-1; D is unresolved. The CDR3 runs to 14 residues. V lost 1 base to trimming and J lost 3 bases, with 9 bases between them. The CDR3 nucleotides read TGTGCCAGCAGTTTAGGGACTCCCGACACTGAAGCTTTCTTT. Its protein is CASSLGTPDTEAFF.

This clonotype was seen a few times. The chain joins TRBV4-1 to TRBJ1-1; D may be TRBD1 (5 bases). Germline CDR1 MGHRA, CDR2 YSYEKL. Trimming took off 6 bases at V and 5 bases at J, with 13 bases between the two ends. This CDR3 is built from 13 residues. The CDR3: CASSTQGGTEAFF. The CDR3 region has the DNA TGCGCCAGCAGTACCCAGGGTGGAACTGAAGCTTTCTTT.

The sample holds many counts of this clonotype. The chain has TRBV7-2 and TRBJ2-3, with D perhaps matching TRBD1 (6 bases). V lost 5 bases and J 3 bases, leaving 12 bases between the germline ends. There are 14 residues in the CDR3. Germline CDR1 reads SGHTA; CDR2 reads FQGNSA. The CDR3 is CASSRGGRTDTQYF. CDR3 coding DNA: TGTGCCAGCAGCCGTGGGGGCAGAACAGATACGCAGTATTTT.